The 28 T cell receptor beta chains presented below share a single source sample, sequenced in a study of cytomegalovirus exposure and HLA in healthy donors. The primer mix had 60 Vbeta and 13 Jbeta primers. Data came from immunoSEQ multiplex PCR; TCRdb stores just in-frame clones and leaves some out. The data contain roughly 120,000 clones, approximately 15% of them singletons. Sequencing was performed on PBMCs. The receptors shown here come from a woman aged 18-29 years in good health and CMV-seronegative.

The sample holds a few counts of this clone. The chain recombines TRBV28 with TRBJ1-1; D gene ambiguous. The V gene's germline CDR1 is MDHEN and CDR2 SYDVKM. The V and J ends lost 5 bases and 0 bases respectively, with 13 bases between them. The CDR3 loop spans 15 amino acids. In DNA form, the CDR3 reads TGTGCCAGCAGTGTGCCGAGGGCACTGAACACTGAAGCTTTCTTT. Protein sequence: CASSVPRALNTEAFF. Supplemented by reference TRBV28 and TRBJ1-1, the full variable domain reads DVKVTQSSRYLVKRTGEKVFLECVQDMDHENMFWYRQDPGLGLRLIYFSYDVKMKEKGDIPEGYSVSREKKERFSLILESASTNQTSMYLCASSVPRALNTEAFFGQGTRLTVV.

This clone was found a few times. The V and J genes are TRBV28 and TRBJ2-7; weak D call: TRBD1 (7 bases). V lost 5 bases, J lost 4 bases, and 15 bases lay in between. Germline V lookup: CDR1 MDHEN, CDR2 SYDVKM. The CDR3 loop spans 14 amino acids. As DNA, the CDR3 is TGTGCCAGCAGTCCATGGAGGGGGCTGTACGAGCAGTACTTC. Its translation is CASSPWRGLYEQYF.

The chain links TRBV27 to TRBJ2-7; 9 nucleotides match TRBD1. Per the germline V gene, CDR1 is MNHEY and CDR2 is SMNVEV (reference sequence). The length of the CDR3 is 16 residues. The V and J ends lost 0 bases and 4 bases, in that order; junction bases with no gene match: 7. CDR3 sequence (DNA): TGTGCCAGCAGTTTATCCTCTGGGGACAGGGAGTACGAGCAGTACTTC. Translated: CASSLSSGDREYEQYF.

V is TRBV30 and J is TRBJ2-2; tentative D call: TRBD2 (5 bases). The ends were cut back, 2 bases at V and 7 bases at J, with 14 bases in the middle. Germline V gene data show CDR1 as GTSNPN and CDR2 as SVGIG (reference sequence). The CDR3 has 14 residues. In nucleotides, the CDR3 is TGTGCCTGGAGTTGGACGGGAAGCAGCGGGGAGCTGTTTTTT. Its translation: CAWSWTGSSGELFF.

Only a few counts were recorded for this clone. The rearrangement uses TRBV7-9 and TRBJ1-1, with D tentatively TRBD1 (6 bases). Trimming took 4 bases from V and 2 from J, leaving 11 bases between them. The CDR3 has 14 residues. The V gene's germline CDR1 is SEHNR and CDR2 FQNEAQ (reference sequence). Here the CDR3 DNA reads TGTGCCAGCAGCTCAAGACAGGAAAACACTGAAGCTTTCTTT. This translates into CASSSRQENTEAFF.

This clone was recorded once. This chain connects TRBV2 to TRBJ2-5; TRBD2 matches at 12 bases. V lost 2 bases, J lost 4 bases, and 2 bases stayed unmatched. In germline, CDR1 is SNHLY, CDR2 FYNNEI. This CDR3 comprises 15 residues. This CDR3 reads CASSELAGGAETQYF. The CDR3 DNA reads as TGTGCCAGCAGTGAACTAGCGGGGGGGGCAGAGACCCAGTACTTC.

The genes are TRBV4-3 and TRBJ2-7; weak D call: TRBD1 (7 bases). Germline-derived CDR1 and CDR2 are LGHNA and YSLEER. The CDR3 totals 15 residues. The germline V and J ends were trimmed by 0 bases and 2 bases, with 11 bases remaining between them. DNA of the CDR3: TGCGCCAGCAGCCAAGAGGGCAGGGGGGCCTACGAGCAGTACTTC. Translation: CASSQEGRGAYEQYF.

The genes are TRBV5-6 and TRBJ2-5; no clear D gene. In germline, CDR1 is SGHDT, CDR2 YYEEEE. V was pared by 1 base and J by 3 bases, with 7 bases between. The CDR3 spans 13 residues. CDR3 sequence: CASSLFPKETQYF. The DNA for the CDR3 is TGTGCCAGCAGCTTGTTCCCTAAAGAGACCCAGTACTTC.

V is TRBV29-1 and J is TRBJ2-3; perhaps TRBD1 as D (5 bases). Trimming stripped 6 bases from V and 2 bases from J, with 15 bases between. The CDR3 contains 14 residues. Germline CDR1 reads SQVTM; CDR2 reads ANQGSEA. The CDR3 DNA sequence: TGCAGCGTCCGACGGCAGACAGCCACAGATACGCAGTATTTT. Amino acids: CSVRRQTATDTQYF.

The sample holds a few counts of this clone. The V call is TRBV27, the J call TRBJ2-5; D ambiguous. Deletions cut 1 base from V and 5 bases from J, with 11 bases between. The CDR3 is made up of 14 amino acids. The germline V gene encodes CDR1 MNHEY and CDR2 SMNVEV (reference sequence). In DNA form, the CDR3 reads TGTGCCAGCAGTTTATTGAACAGCCGGGAGACCCAGTACTTC. This encodes CASSLLNSRETQYF.

The chain has TRBV27 and TRBJ2-7, with TRBD2 identical over 8 bases. The CDR3 covers 16 residues. J lost 0 bases, V lost 5 bases, and 9 bases had no gene match. CDR1 and CDR2 from the germline V gene are MNHEY and SMNVEV (reference sequence). The CDR3 bases are TGTGCCAGCAGTCCACTCCTCGGGGGGGGCTCCTACGAGCAGTACTTC. Its translation: CASSPLLGGGSYEQYF.

This clone turned up a few times. This sequence joins TRBV7-9 and TRBJ1-6; TRBD1 matches at 8 bases. V gave up 1 base and J gave up 6 bases; unmatched junction bases: 11. The length of the CDR3 is 18 residues. Germline V gene data show CDR1 as SEHNR and CDR2 as FQNEAQ (reference sequence). The CDR3 spells CASSLGRDRGARNSPLHF. Here the CDR3 DNA reads TGTGCCAGCAGCTTAGGAAGAGACAGGGGCGCTCGTAATTCACCCCTCCACTTT.

This clone occurred a few times. CDR3 in amino acids: CASSPWEGPGEKLFF. CDR3 DNA sequence: TGTGCCAGCTCACCATGGGAGGGGCCCGGTGAAAAACTGTTTTTT. This chain connects TRBV18 to TRBJ1-4; D is perhaps TRBD1 (5 bases). The V end was cut by 2 bases, the J end by 7 bases, with 14 bases between. From germline, CDR1 is KGHSH and CDR2 LQKENI. The CDR3 has 15 amino acids. The whole variable domain, filled in from reference TRBV18 and TRBJ1-4, reads NAGVMQNPRHLVRRRGQEARLRCSPMKGHSHVYWYRQLPEEGLKFMVYLQKENIIDESGMPKERFSAEFPKEGPSILRIQQVVRGDSAAYFCASSPWEGPGEKLFFGSGTQLSVL.

The chain links TRBV7-9 to TRBJ2-4, with 10 bases matching TRBD1. This CDR3 has 15 amino acids. CDR1 and CDR2 from the germline V gene are SEHNR and FQNEAQ (reference sequence). Trimming cost V 6 bases and J 6 bases; bases outside gene matches: 8. This CDR3 reads CASRHGQGVGNIQYF. The CDR3 coding sequence is TGTGCCAGCAGACACGGACAGGGGGTCGGAAACATTCAGTACTTC.

This clone showed up just a few times. The chain is built from TRBV19 and TRBJ1-5; D perhaps matches TRBD1 (6 bases). Germline lookup yields CDR1 LNHDA and CDR2 SQIVND (reference sequence). This CDR3 region has 16 residues. Trimming removed 3 bases from V and 3 bases from J, with 15 bases in between. CDR3 bases: TGTGCCAGTAGTATCCCGAGACAGGCCTACAATCAGCCCCAGCATTTT. Translating it yields CASSIPRQAYNQPQHF.

This sequence joins TRBV28 and TRBJ2-7; maybe TRBD2 (5 bases). The length of the CDR3 is 14 residues. Trimming took 7 bases from V and 2 from J, leaving 15 bases between them. The germline V gene has CDR1 MDHEN and CDR2 SYDVKM. Here the CDR3 DNA reads TGTGCCAGCAACCTCGTCGGGGTTCCCTACGAGCAGTACTTC. Translation gives CASNLVGVPYEQYF. Full variable domain (outside the CDR3, taken from reference TRBV28 and TRBJ2-7): DVKVTQSSRYLVKRTGEKVFLECVQDMDHENMFWYRQDPGLGLRLIYFSYDVKMKEKGDIPEGYSVSREKKERFSLILESASTNQTSMYLCASNLVGVPYEQYFGPGTRLTVT.

The chain uses TRBV11-3 and TRBJ2-2; TRBD1 aligns across 8 bases. Trimming at V came to 1 base and at J to 7 bases, leaving 5 bases not matched to a gene. Germline CDR1 SGHNT, CDR2 YENEEA. CDR3 length: 15 residues. DNA of the CDR3: TGTGCCAGCAGCTTAGGGACAGGGTATAACGGGGAGCTGTTTTTT. Translated: CASSLGTGYNGELFF. The full variable domain, rest sourced from reference TRBV11-3 and TRBJ2-2, is EAGVVQSPRYKIIEKKQPVAFWCNPISGHNTLYWYLQNLGQGPELLIRYENEEAVDDSQLPKDRFSAERLKGVDSTLKIQPAELGDSAVYLCASSLGTGYNGELFFGEGSRLTVL.

CDR3 loop: CASSWAGPTYEQYF. For the CDR3, the DNA is TGTGCCAGCAGCTGGGCGGGACCAACCTACGAGCAGTACTTC. The chain has TRBV5-6 and TRBJ2-7; a possible D gene is TRBD2 (6 bases). V shed 3 bases and J shed 2 bases, with 12 bases lying between them. The CDR3 has 14 residues. In germline, CDR1 is SGHDT, CDR2 YYEEEE.

This clone has only a few counts. The chain joins TRBV10-1 to TRBJ2-3; 12 bases fit TRBD1. The CDR3 runs 16 residues. The germline V gene encodes CDR1 WNHNN and CDR2 SYGVQD (reference sequence). With V trimmed by 4 bases and J by 7 bases, 9 bases remained unmatched. The CDR3 DNA reads TGCGCCAGCAGTGCTACCGGGACAGGGGGCTTGAATACGCAGTATTTT. Encoded protein: CASSATGTGGLNTQYF.

The J gene is TRBJ1-2, the V gene TRBV9; 9 nucleotides agree with TRBD1. Germline CDR1 is SGDLS and CDR2 is YYNGEE. The J segment lost 11 bases and the V segment lost 1 base, leaving 6 bases of the junction unmatched. This CDR3 is built from 13 residues. CDR3 residues: CASSVRDRGRYTF. As DNA, the CDR3 is TGTGCCAGCAGCGTACGAGACAGGGGGAGATACACCTTC.

The chain is built from TRBV9 and TRBJ2-3, with a weak D call TRBD2 (5 bases). Germline CDR1 reads SGDLS; CDR2 reads YYNGEE. The CDR3 loop spans 15 amino acids. Deletions cut 4 bases from V and 1 base from J, with 13 bases between. The CDR3 loop reads CASSSGLVGTDTQYF. The CDR3 region has the DNA TGTGCCAGCAGCTCAGGACTCGTAGGCACAGATACGCAGTATTTT.

This clone occurred a few times. The rearrangement links TRBV19 to TRBJ2-5, with a weak D call TRBD2 (6 bases). Trimming took 6 bases from V and 5 from J, leaving 10 bases between them. CDR1 and CDR2 from the germline V gene are LNHDA and SQIVND (reference sequence). The CDR3 has 12 residues. The CDR3 here is CASSIRGETQYF. The CDR3 DNA follows: TGTGCCAGTAGCATCCGGGGGGAGACCCAGTACTTC.

The chain has TRBV5-5 and TRBJ2-7; D may be TRBD1 (6 bases). The CDR3 contains 13 residues. Per germline, CDR1 SGHKS and CDR2 YYEKEE (reference sequence). The V end was cut by 4 bases, the J end by 3 bases, with 11 bases between. CDR3 bases: TGTGCCAGCAGCGCTCAGGGGTTCTACGAGCAGTACTTC. This sequence encodes CASSAQGFYEQYF.

This clone was picked up a small number of times. The chain has TRBV6-5 and TRBJ2-1; D unclear. The CDR3 runs to 13 residues. Germline V gives CDR1 MNHEY, CDR2 SVGAGI. V was trimmed by 1 base and J by 6 bases, leaving 7 bases between them. The CDR3 nucleotides read TGTGCCAGCAGTTACTTGTCGTTCAATGAGCAGTTCTTC. Translated: CASSYLSFNEQFF.

This clone was counted between two and nine times. The rearrangement joins TRBV4-3 to TRBJ1-1; TRBD1 matches at 10 bases. CDR1 is LGHNA and CDR2 is YSLEER in the germline V gene. The CDR3 runs 15 residues. With 1 base clipped from V and 5 bases from J, the junction kept 4 bases outside the gene matches. CDR3 DNA sequence: TGCGCCAGCAGCCAAGTGGGGACAGGGGAGACTGAAGCTTTCTTT. Residues: CASSQVGTGETEAFF.

The chain recombines TRBV10-3 with TRBJ2-1, with 10 bases fitting TRBD1. V lost 6 bases and J lost 7; bases outside the gene matches: 6. Germline CDR1 and CDR2: ENHRY and SYGVKD. The CDR3 contains 14 residues. CDR3 residues: CAISRQGAANEQFF. The CDR3 coding sequence is TGTGCCATCAGCCGACAGGGGGCCGCGAATGAGCAGTTCTTC.

Comment on this clone: The same CDR3 also results from other DNA sequences found in this sample. This sequence joins TRBV20-1 and TRBJ2-7, with D perhaps TRBD1 (5 bases). CDR1 DFQATT and CDR2 SNEGSKA come from the germline V gene (reference sequence). Trimming shortened V by 5 bases and J by 3 bases, and 8 bases separated the two germline ends. The length of the CDR3 is 11 residues. CDR3 in amino acids: CSASDSYEQYF. CDR3 nucleotide sequence: TGCAGTGCTTCTGACAGCTACGAGCAGTACTTC.

This clone was picked up a small number of times. The chain carries TRBV4-3 and TRBJ2-5; 11 bases agree with TRBD2. Unmatched junction bases numbered 6, after V lost 4 bases and J lost 2 bases. CDR1 is LGHNA, CDR2 YSLEER, per germline. The CDR3 spans 16 residues. The CDR3 bases are TGCGCCAGCAGCCCCAACCTAGCGGGGGGACAAGAGACCCAGTACTTC. It encodes CASSPNLAGGQETQYF.